The rows below give T cell receptor beta chains drawn from one sample of a study of blood T cell repertoires in COVID-19. Profiled with immunoSEQ multiplex PCR; TCRdb holds only in-frame clones, not every one. There are 100,000 to 150,000 clones in the sample; 65% to 85% occur only once, and approximately 18% lies in the top ten. Sample: peripheral blood. The receptors originated from a young man with COVID-19, enrolled during active disease. CDR3s include the opening cysteine and the closing phenylalanine or tryptophan. The order of the fields is clone size, J gene, D gene, V gene, CDR3 DNA, CDR3 protein. The D gene is left open where the match is weak. The size field is filled for only some rows; it gives once, few, many or a size class.

-,TRBJ1-2,-,TRBV9,TGTGCCAGCAGCGTATCTTCCATTCAGGGCTACACCTTC,CASSVSSIQGYTF
-,TRBJ2-7,-,TRBV28,TGTGCCAGCAGTTTTAGAACCGAGGCCTCGTCCCACGAGCAGTACTTC,CASSFRTEASSHEQYF
-,TRBJ2-7,TRBD2,TRBV3-1/TRBV3-2,TGTGCCAGCAGCCCGTCCGGGCGGGGGGTAGGGTCCTACGAGCAGTACTTC,CASSPSGRGVGSYEQYF
-,TRBJ1-1,TRBD1,TRBV3-1/TRBV3-2,TGTGCCAGCAGCCAAAACAGGGGTGAAGCTTTCTTT,CASSQNRGEAFF
-,TRBJ2-1,-,TRBV2,TGTGCCAGCAGTGAGGACACCCTGGGGTTCTTC,CASSEDTLGFF
few,TRBJ2-7,-,TRBV28,TGTGCCAGCAGTTTATATTGGGCATCCTCCTACGAGCAGTACTTC,CASSLYWASSYEQYF
-,TRBJ1-5,-,TRBV5-6,TGTGCCAGCAGCTCGGGGGCAGGGAGGGGCAATCAGCCCCAGCATTTT,CASSSGAGRGNQPQHF
once,TRBJ2-2,-,TRBV10-3,TGTGCCATCAGGGGCGGGGTGAACACCGGGGAGCTGTTTTTT,CAIRGGVNTGELFF
few,TRBJ2-2,TRBD2,TRBV6-5,TGTGCCAGCAGTTCGCGGATAGCGGGGGGGCCCGGGGAGCTGTTTTTT,CASSSRIAGGPGELFF
-,TRBJ2-1,-,TRBV7-9,TGTGCCAGCAGCGGGGGAGGCCACAACTACAATGAGCAGTTCTTC,CASSGGGHNYNEQFF
once,TRBJ2-3,TRBD2,TRBV27,TGTGCCAGCAGTTTACGCGGGACTAGCGGGGGTTTCTTAGGCACAGATACGCAGTATTTT,CASSLRGTSGGFLGTDTQYF
few,TRBJ2-4,TRBD1,TRBV30,TGTGCCTGGACCACAGGGGAAAGGAGTCTAGCCAAAAACATTCAGTACTTC,CAWTTGERSLAKNIQYF
-,TRBJ1-5,-,TRBV7-2,TGTGCCAGCAGCTTAGTTGGGGGCCCAAATCAGCCCCAGCATTTT,CASSLVGGPNQPQHF
few,TRBJ1-1,-,TRBV6-5,TGTGCCAGCAGGCTAGGGGCTGACACTGAAGCTTTCTTT,CASRLGADTEAFF
-,TRBJ1-2,-,TRBV5-6,TGTGCCAGCAGCTTGGGCGCGGTTATGCATGGCTACACCTTC,CASSLGAVMHGYTF
-,TRBJ1-2,TRBD1,TRBV14,TGTGCCAGCAGCCACCAACAGGGGGGCCTAGGCTACACCTTC,CASSHQQGGLGYTF
-,TRBJ1-4,TRBD1,TRBV11-2,TGTGCCAGCAGCGGACCGACAGGGAGATTTGAGGAAAAACTGTTTTTT,CASSGPTGRFEEKLFF
once,TRBJ2-1,-,TRBV7-9,TGTGCCAGCAGTCCCGGGATAGCCTCCAATGAGCAGTTCTTC,CASSPGIASNEQFF
-,TRBJ1-2,TRBD1,TRBV10-3,TGTGCCATCAGTGAGTCGATTGTACAGGGGGCTGGTGGCTACACCTTC,CAISESIVQGAGGYTF
-,TRBJ1-3,-,TRBV30,TGTGCCTGGAGTGTAAACAGGGTTGGAAACACCATATATTTT,CAWSVNRVGNTIYF
once,TRBJ2-7,-,TRBV4-1,TGCGCCAGCCAATCTAGCGTCGGGTCCTACGAGCAGTACTTC,CASQSSVGSYEQYF
-,TRBJ1-2,TRBD1,TRBV12-3/TRBV12-4,TGTGCCAGCAGCGAACAGGGGGCGCGTGGCTACACCTTC,CASSEQGARGYTF
once,TRBJ1-1,-,TRBV5-8,TGTGCCAGCAGCGTTCATGGGGGGGGAGGTAGGACTGAAGCTTTCTTT,CASSVHGGGGRTEAFF